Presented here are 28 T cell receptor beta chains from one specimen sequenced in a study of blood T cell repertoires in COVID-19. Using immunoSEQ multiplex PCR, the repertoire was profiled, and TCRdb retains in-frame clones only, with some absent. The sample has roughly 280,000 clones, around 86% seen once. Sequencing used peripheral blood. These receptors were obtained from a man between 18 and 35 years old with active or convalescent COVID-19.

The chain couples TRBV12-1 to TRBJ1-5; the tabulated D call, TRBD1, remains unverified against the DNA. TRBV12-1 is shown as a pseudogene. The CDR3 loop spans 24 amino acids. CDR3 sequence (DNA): TGTGCCAGCAGCTTCCTATCGGCGGTCCGCACGCCAAGGGACAGAGCCTATAGCAATCAGCCCCAGCATTTT. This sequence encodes CASSFLSAVRTPRDRAYSNQPQHF.

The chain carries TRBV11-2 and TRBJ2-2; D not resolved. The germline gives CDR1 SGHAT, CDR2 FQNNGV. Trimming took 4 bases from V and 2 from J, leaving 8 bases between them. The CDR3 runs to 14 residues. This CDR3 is CASSSVPNTGELFF. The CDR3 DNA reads TGTGCCAGCAGCTCAGTCCCTAACACCGGGGAGCTGTTTTTT.

CDR3 sequence (DNA): TGTGCCAGCTCGGTCACAGGGAACACCGGGGAGCTGTTTTTT. It translates to CASSVTGNTGELFF. V and J are TRBV18 and TRBJ2-2; tentatively, D is TRBD1 (5 bases). V dropped 6 bases and J dropped 1 base, with 9 bases sitting between them. The CDR3 runs to 14 residues. Per the germline V gene, CDR1 is KGHSH and CDR2 is LQKENI.

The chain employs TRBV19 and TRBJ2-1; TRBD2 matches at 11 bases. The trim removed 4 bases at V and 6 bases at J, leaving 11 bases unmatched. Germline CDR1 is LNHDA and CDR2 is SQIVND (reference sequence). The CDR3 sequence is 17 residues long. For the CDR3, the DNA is TGTGCCAGTAGTACCCTTCCCGTAGCGGGAGGGCCCAATGAGCAGTTCTTC. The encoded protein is CASSTLPVAGGPNEQFF.

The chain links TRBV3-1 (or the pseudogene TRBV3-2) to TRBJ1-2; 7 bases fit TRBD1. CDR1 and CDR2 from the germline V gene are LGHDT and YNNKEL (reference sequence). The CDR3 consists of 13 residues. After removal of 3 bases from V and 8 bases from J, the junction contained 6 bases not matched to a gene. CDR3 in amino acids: CASSHDRVGGYTF. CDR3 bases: TGTGCCAGCAGCCATGACAGGGTTGGCGGCTACACCTTC.

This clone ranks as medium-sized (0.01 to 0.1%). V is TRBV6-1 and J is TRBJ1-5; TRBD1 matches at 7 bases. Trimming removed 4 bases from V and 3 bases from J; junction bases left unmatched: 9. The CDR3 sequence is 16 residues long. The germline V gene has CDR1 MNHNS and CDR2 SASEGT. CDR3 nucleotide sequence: TGTGCCAGCAGTGCCCGACAGGGAATGGACAATCAGCCCCAGCATTTT. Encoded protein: CASSARQGMDNQPQHF.

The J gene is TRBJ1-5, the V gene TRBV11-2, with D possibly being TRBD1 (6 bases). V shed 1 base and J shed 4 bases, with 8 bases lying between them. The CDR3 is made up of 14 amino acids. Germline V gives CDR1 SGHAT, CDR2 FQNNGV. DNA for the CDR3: TGTGCCAGCAGCTTAGGAGGACAGAATCAGCCCCAGCATTTT. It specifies CASSLGGQNQPQHF.

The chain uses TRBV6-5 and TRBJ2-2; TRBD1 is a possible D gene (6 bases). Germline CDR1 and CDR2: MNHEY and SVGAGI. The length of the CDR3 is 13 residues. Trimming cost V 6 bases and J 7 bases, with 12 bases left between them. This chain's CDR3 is CASSAQGSGELFF. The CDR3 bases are TGTGCCAGCAGCGCACAGGGTAGCGGGGAGCTGTTTTTT.

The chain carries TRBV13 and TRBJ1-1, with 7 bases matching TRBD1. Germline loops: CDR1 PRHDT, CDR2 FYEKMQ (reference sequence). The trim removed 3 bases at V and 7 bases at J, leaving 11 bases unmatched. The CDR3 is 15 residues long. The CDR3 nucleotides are TGTGCCAGCAGCTTGGTAATGGAGGGGGCTTTTGAAGCTTTCTTT. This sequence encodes CASSLVMEGAFEAFF.

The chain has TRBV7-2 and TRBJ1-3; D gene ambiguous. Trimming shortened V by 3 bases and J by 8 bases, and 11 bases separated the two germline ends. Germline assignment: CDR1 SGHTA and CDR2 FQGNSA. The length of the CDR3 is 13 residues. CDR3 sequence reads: CASSFSTLDTIYF. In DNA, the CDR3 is TGTGCCAGCAGCTTTAGCACCCTGGACACCATATATTTT.

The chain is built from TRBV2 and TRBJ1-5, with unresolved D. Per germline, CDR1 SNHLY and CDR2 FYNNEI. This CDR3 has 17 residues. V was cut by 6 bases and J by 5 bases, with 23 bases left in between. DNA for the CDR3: TGTGCCAGCAGCTTTGGCCGGGGAGGTGGGTCCTATCAGCCCCAGCATTTT. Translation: CASSFGRGGGSYQPQHF.

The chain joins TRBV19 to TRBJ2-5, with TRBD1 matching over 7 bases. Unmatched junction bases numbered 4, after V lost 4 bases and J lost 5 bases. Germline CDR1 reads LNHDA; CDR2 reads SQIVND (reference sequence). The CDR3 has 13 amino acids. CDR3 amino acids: CASSRQGYETQYF. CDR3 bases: TGTGCCAGTAGTAGACAGGGATACGAGACCCAGTACTTC. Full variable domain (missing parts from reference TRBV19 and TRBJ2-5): DGGITQSPKYLFRKEGQNVTLSCEQNLNHDAMYWYRQDPGQGLRLIYYSQIVNDFQKGDIAEGYSVSREKKESFPLTVTSAQKNPTAFYLCASSRQGYETQYFGPGTRLLVL.

CDR3 loop: CSAIRTDTQYF. CDR3 nucleotides: TGCAGTGCTATTCGGACAGATACGCAGTATTTT. V and J are TRBV20-1 and TRBJ2-3; D unresolved. CDR3 length: 11 amino acids. The V and J ends lost 4 bases and 3 bases respectively, with 5 bases between them. Germline loops: CDR1 DFQATT, CDR2 SNEGSKA (reference sequence).

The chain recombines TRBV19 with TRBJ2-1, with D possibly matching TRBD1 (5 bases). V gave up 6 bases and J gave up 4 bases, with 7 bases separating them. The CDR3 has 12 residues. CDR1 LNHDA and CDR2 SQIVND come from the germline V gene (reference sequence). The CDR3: CASSRQYNEQFF. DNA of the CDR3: TGTGCCAGTAGCAGACAGTACAATGAGCAGTTCTTC.

The CDR3 region is CASSALGVVLAYQETQYF. The DNA for the CDR3 is TGTGCCAGCAGTGCCCTTGGGGTTGTACTAGCGTACCAAGAGACCCAGTACTTC. The chain links TRBV6-4 to TRBJ2-5; 7 bases line up with TRBD2. Germline V CDR1 and CDR2: MRHNA, SNTAGT. This CDR3 contains 18 residues. J lost 0 bases, V lost 4 bases, and 14 bases had no gene match.

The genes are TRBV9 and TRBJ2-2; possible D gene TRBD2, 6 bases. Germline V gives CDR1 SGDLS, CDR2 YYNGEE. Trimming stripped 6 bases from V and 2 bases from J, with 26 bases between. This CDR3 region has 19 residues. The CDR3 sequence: CASTGGRSRAPSNTGELFF. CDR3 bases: TGTGCCAGCACAGGAGGGCGGAGCAGGGCCCCTTCAAACACCGGGGAGCTGTTTTTT.

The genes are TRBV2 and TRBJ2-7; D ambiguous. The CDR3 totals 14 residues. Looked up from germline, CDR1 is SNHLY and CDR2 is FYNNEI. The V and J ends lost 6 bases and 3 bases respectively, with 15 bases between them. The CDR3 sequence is CASSQIGVDYEQYF. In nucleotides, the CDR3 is TGTGCCAGCAGCCAGATAGGAGTAGACTACGAGCAGTACTTC.

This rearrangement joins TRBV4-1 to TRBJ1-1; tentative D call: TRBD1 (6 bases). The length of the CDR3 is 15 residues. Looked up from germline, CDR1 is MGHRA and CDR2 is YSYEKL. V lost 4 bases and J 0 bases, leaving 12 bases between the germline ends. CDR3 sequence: CASSRGGIMNTEAFF. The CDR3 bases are TGCGCCAGCAGCCGAGGGGGAATTATGAACACTGAAGCTTTCTTT.

CDR3 in DNA: TGTGCCAGCAGTACAGGGGAGCGGACCCAGTACTTC. Residues: CASSTGERTQYF. The chain couples TRBV6-6 to TRBJ2-5; 7 nucleotides line up with TRBD1. The CDR3 consists of 12 residues. The germline CDR1 and CDR2 sequences are MNHNY and SVGAGI (reference sequence). V lost 5 bases, J lost 7 bases, and 4 bases stayed unmatched.

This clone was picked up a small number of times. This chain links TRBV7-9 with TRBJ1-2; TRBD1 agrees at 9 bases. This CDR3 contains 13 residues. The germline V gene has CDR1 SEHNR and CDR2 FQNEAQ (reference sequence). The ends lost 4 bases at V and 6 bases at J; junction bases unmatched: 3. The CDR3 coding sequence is TGTGCCAGCAGCTGGACAGGGGAGGATGGCTACACCTTC. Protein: CASSWTGEDGYTF.

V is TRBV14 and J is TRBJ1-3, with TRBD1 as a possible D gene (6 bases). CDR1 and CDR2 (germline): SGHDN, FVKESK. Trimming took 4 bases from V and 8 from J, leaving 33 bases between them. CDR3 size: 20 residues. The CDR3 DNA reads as TGTGCCAGCAGCCCACATAACCCCTCTGTCACAGGGCTCTGGGGTGACACCATATATTTT. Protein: CASSPHNPSVTGLWGDTIYF.

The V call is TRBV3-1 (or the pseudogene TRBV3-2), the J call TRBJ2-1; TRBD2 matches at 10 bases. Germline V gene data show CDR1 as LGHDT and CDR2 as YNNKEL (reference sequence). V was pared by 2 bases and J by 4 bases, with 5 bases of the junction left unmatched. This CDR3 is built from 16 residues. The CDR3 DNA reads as TGTGCCAGCAGCCAAATAGCGGGGGGACAATACAATGAGCAGTTCTTC. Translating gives CASSQIAGGQYNEQFF.

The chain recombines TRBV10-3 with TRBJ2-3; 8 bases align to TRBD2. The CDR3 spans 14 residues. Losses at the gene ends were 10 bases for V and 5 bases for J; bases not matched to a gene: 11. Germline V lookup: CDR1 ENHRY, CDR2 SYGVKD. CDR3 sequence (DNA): TGTGCCACCCAGCCGGGAGGGCGGGGAGATACGCAGTATTTT. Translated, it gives CATQPGGRGDTQYF.

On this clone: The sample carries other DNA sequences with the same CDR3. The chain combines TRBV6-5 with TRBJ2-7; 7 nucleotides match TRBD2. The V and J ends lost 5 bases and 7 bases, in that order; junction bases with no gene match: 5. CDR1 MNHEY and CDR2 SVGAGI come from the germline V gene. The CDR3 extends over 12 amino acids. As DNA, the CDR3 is TGTGCCAGCAGTCTTCAGGGAGGGGAGCAGTACTTC. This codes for CASSLQGGEQYF.

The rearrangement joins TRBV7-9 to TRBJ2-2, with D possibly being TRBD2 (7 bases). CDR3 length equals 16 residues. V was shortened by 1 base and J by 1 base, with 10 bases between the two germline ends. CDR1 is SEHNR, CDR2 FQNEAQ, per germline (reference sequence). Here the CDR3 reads CASSLGRGQNTGELFF. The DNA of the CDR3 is TGTGCCAGCAGCTTAGGGCGGGGGCAGAACACCGGGGAGCTGTTTTTT.

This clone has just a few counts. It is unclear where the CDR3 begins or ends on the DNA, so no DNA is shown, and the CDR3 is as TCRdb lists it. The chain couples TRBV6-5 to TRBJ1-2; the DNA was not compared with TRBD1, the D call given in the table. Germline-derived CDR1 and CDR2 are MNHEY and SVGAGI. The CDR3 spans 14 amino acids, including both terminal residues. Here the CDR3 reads CASILGQWDYGYTF.

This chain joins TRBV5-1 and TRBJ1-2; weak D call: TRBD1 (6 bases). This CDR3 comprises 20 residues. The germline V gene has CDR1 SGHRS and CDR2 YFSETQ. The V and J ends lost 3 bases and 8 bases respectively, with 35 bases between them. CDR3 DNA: TGCGCCAGCAGCTATAACTTAAACAGTAACCCGGGACAAGTGAACCACGGCTACACCTTC. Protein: CASSYNLNSNPGQVNHGYTF.

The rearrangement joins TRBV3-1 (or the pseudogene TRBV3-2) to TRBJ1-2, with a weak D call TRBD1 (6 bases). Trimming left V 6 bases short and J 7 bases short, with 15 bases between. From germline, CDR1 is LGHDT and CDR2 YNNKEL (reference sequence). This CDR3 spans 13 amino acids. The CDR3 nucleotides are TGTGCCAGCAGAACACCAGGGGCGGGTGGCTACACCTTC. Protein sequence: CASRTPGAGGYTF.